Following are 5 T cell receptor beta chains from one sample sequenced in a study of blood T cell repertoires in COVID-19. TCRdb's copy holds only in-frame clones and misses some; the assay was immunoSEQ multiplex PCR. The sample lists about 58,000 clones; around 89% were seen once. Input material: peripheral blood. The source is an older woman with active COVID-19.

The rearrangement links TRBV5-4 to TRBJ2-3; 12 positions match TRBD2. This CDR3 is 15 amino acids long. The germline gives CDR1 SGHNT, CDR2 YYREEE (reference sequence). Germline trimming cut 5 bases from V and 4 bases from J; bases unmatched to any gene: 5. CDR3 DNA sequence: TGTGCCAGCAGTCCTAGCGGGGGGGTGTCAGATACGCAGTATTTT. Protein sequence: CASSPSGGVSDTQYF.

This clone came up once. The J gene is TRBJ2-5, the V gene TRBV5-4; TRBD2 matches at 10 bases. The CDR3 covers 15 residues. Germline assignment: CDR1 SGHNT and CDR2 YYREEE (reference sequence). V gave up 5 bases and J gave up 4 bases; unmatched junction bases: 8. The CDR3, as DNA: TGTGCCAGCAGACCCGGGACTAGCGCTTTAGAGACCCAGTACTTC. Translated, it gives CASRPGTSALETQYF.

The chain employs TRBV4-2 and TRBJ1-1; TRBD1 matches 7 bases. With 1 base clipped from V and 7 bases from J, the junction kept 9 bases outside the gene matches. This CDR3 is 15 amino acids long. Per germline, CDR1 LGHNA and CDR2 YNFKEQ. This CDR3 reads CASSQVSTGVGEAFF. The CDR3 region has the DNA TGTGCCAGCAGCCAAGTATCCACAGGGGTGGGTGAAGCTTTCTTT.

The gene calls are TRBV6-5 and TRBJ2-2; weak D call: TRBD1 (6 bases). The CDR3 sequence is 12 residues long. The germline V gene encodes CDR1 MNHEY and CDR2 SVGAGI. V was trimmed by 10 bases and J by 6 bases, leaving 12 bases between them. The chain's CDR3 is CATIGGPGELFF. As DNA, the CDR3 is TGTGCCACGATAGGGGGTCCCGGGGAGCTGTTTTTT.

This clone was recorded only once. The rearrangement links TRBV5-1 to TRBJ2-2; no definite D call. Germline CDR1 is SGHRS and CDR2 is YFSETQ. There are 13 residues in the CDR3. V gave up 3 bases and J gave up 1 base, with 4 bases separating them. The CDR3, as DNA: TGCGCCAGCAGCTCCCGGAACACCGGGGAGCTGTTTTTT. Amino acid sequence: CASSSRNTGELFF. Together with reference TRBV5-1 and TRBJ2-2, the CDR3 gives the full variable domain: KAGVTQTPRYLIKTRGQQVTLSCSPISGHRSVSWYQQTPGQGLQFLFEYFSETQRNKGNFPGRFSGRQFSNSRSEMNVSTLELGDSALYLCASSSRNTGELFFGEGSRLTVL.